The sequence of this TCR beta chain was determined in a study of Ad26.COV2.S vaccination and SARS-CoV-2 variants. Study information: Intramuscularly, Ad26.COV2.S was given either once or twice, 56 days apart.

Treatment: about 20 received Ad26.COV2.S at low or high dose, single or two shots; about 5 received placebo; per-sample allocation not given. Samples analyzed were those drawn on day 63 after the first vaccine or placebo injection. Spike of the Wuhan-strain SARS-CoV-2 was expressed by an Ad26 vector, which formed the vaccine. The CDR3 is 15 residues long. CDR1 MNHEY and CDR2 SVGAGI come from the germline V gene. V dropped 5 bases and J dropped 1 base, with 14 bases sitting between them. TCRdb's copy holds only in-frame clones and misses some; the assay was immunoSEQ multiplex PCR. The sample consists of approximately 350,000 clones, about four fifths of them appearing once.

This receptor was taken from a person aged 18-65 years who received the Ad26.COV2.S COVID-19 vaccine or a placebo. Specimen: peripheral blood, collected in a trial of Ad26.COV2.S vaccine versus placebo. The chain joins TRBV6-5 to TRBJ1-1; D gene unclear. The CDR3 loop reads CASSRFGQQNTEAFF. DNA for the CDR3: TGTGCCAGCAGTCGCTTCGGTCAGCAGAACACTGAAGCTTTCTTT.